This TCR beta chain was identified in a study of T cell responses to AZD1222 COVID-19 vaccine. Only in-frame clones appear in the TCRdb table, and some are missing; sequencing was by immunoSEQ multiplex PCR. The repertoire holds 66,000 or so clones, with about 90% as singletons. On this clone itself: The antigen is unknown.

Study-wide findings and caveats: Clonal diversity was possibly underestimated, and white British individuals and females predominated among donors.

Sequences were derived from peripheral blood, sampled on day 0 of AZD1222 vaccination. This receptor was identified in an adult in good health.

The chain's CDR3 is CASSASSGSPYNEQFF. The CDR3 DNA is TGTGCCAGCAGCGCCTCCAGCGGGTCCCCCTACAATGAGCAGTTCTTC. The chain carries TRBV9 and TRBJ2-1; D may be TRBD2 (6 bases). Germline V gene lookup returns CDR1 SGDLS and CDR2 YYNGEE. Trimming removed 3 bases from V and 2 bases from J, with 15 bases in between. This CDR3 spans 16 amino acids.